Reported below is one TCR beta chain. This entry is derived from a study of OX40 agonist ivuxolimab in advanced cancers. TCRdb's table, derived via immunoSEQ multiplex PCR, lists solely in-frame clones and lacks some. This sample carries tens of thousands of clones, 88% of them seen once, and the ten largest clones take roughly 18%. The CDR3 loop spans 16 amino acids. Germline V gene sequence: CDR1 SGHVS, CDR2 FQNEAQ. V was trimmed by 0 bases and J by 4 bases, leaving 16 bases between them. This specimen consisted of CD4+ or CD8+ T cells sorted from blood, obtained in a trial of the OX40 agonist ivuxolimab. The receptor was isolated from an adult with an advanced solid tumor such as melanoma, head and neck, liver or kidney cancer. The gene calls are TRBV7-8 and TRBJ2-7, with D perhaps being TRBD1 or TRBD2 (5 bases each). The CDR3 protein is CASSLAPGPGGYEQYF. In DNA, the CDR3 is TGTGCCAGCAGCTTAGCGCCCGGCCCTGGGGGTTACGAGCAGTACTTC.